This note documents a single TCR beta chain sequence. This specimen belongs to a study of blood T cell repertoires in COVID-19. Study as a whole: Italy, Spain and the United States were the sources of the convalescent and acute COVID-19 samples. Sample material is recorded as cDNA or gDNA derived from T cells, B-cell-depleted T cells, or PBMCs.

The CDR3 covers 16 residues. CDR1 is LNHDA, CDR2 SQIVND, per germline (reference sequence). The V segment lost 4 bases and the J segment 13 bases; nucleotides outside the gene matches: 16. Per the study methods: Estimates of nucleated cell counts were drawn from the amplification of reference gene primers. The assay was immunoSEQ multiplex PCR, and TCRdb's table has in-frame clones only and misses some. Clone size and the V and J calls come from that table; the DNA yielded D and trimming. The top ten hold about 6.8% of the sample, which has some 210,000 clones, about 88% seen once. The origin of this receptor is a woman aged 40 to 50 who had recovered from COVID-19. V is TRBV19 and J is TRBJ1-6; 7 nucleotides line up with TRBD1. The sequenced material came from peripheral blood. CDR3 in amino acids: CASSNTDRWPLGPLHF. The CDR3 DNA reads as TGTGCCAGTAGTAACACGGACAGGTGGCCTTTAGGGCCCCTCCACTTT. The full variable domain, completed using reference TRBV19 and TRBJ1-6, is DGGITQSPKYLFRKEGQNVTLSCEQNLNHDAMYWYRQDPGQGLRLIYYSQIVNDFQKGDIAEGYSVSREKKESFPLTVTSAQKNPTAFYLCASSNTDRWPLGPLHFGNGTRLTVT.